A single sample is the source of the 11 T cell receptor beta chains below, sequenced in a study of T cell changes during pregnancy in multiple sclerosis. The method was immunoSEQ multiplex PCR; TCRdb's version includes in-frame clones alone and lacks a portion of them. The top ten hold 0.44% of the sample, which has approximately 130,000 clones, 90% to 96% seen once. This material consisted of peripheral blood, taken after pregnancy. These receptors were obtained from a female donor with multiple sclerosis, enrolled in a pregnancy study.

CDR3 sequence reads: CASSLDSDNSPLHF. The CDR3 DNA reads as TGTGCCAGCAGCTTGGACAGCGATAATTCACCCCTCCACTTT. The rearrangement joins TRBV25-1 to TRBJ1-6, with D perhaps matching TRBD1 (6 bases). The V end was cut by 6 bases, the J end by 5 bases, with 11 bases between. CDR3 length equals 14 residues. The V gene's germline CDR1 is MGHDK and CDR2 SYGVNS.

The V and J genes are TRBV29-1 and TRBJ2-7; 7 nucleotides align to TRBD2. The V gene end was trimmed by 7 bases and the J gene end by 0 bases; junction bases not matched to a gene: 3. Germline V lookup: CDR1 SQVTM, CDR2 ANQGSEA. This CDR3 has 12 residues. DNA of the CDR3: TGCAGCGCTGGGGACTACTCCTACGAGCAGTACTTC. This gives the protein CSAGDYSYEQYF.

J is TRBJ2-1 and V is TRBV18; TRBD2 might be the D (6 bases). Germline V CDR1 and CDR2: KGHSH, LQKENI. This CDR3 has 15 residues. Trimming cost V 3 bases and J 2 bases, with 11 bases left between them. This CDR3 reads CASSPTRSAYNEQFF. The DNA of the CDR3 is TGTGCCAGCTCACCGACTAGATCAGCCTACAATGAGCAGTTCTTC.

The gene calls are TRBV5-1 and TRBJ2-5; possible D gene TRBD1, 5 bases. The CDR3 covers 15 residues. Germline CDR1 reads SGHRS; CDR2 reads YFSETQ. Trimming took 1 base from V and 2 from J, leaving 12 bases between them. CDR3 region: CASSLNSGLQETQYF. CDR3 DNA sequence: TGCGCCAGCAGCTTGAATTCAGGGCTACAAGAGACCCAGTACTTC. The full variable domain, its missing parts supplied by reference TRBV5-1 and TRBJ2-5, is KAGVTQTPRYLIKTRGQQVTLSCSPISGHRSVSWYQQTPGQGLQFLFEYFSETQRNKGNFPGRFSGRQFSNSRSEMNVSTLELGDSALYLCASSLNSGLQETQYFGPGTRLLVL.

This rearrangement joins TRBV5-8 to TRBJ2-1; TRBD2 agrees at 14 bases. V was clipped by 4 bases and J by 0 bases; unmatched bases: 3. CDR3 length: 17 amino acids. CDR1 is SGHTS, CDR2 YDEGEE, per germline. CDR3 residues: CASSAGTSGSSYNEQFF. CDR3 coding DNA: TGTGCCAGCAGCGCCGGGACTAGCGGGAGCTCCTACAATGAGCAGTTCTTC.

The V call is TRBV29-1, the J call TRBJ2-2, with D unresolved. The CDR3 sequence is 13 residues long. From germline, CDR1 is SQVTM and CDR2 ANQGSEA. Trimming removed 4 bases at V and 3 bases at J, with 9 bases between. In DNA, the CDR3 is TGCAGCGTTGGTAGCTTTGACACCGGGGAGCTGTTTTTT. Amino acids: CSVGSFDTGELFF.

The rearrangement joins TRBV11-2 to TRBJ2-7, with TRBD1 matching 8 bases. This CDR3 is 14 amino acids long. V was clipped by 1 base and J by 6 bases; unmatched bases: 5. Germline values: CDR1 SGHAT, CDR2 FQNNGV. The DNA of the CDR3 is TGTGCCAGCAGCTTAGGGACAGGGAGGTTCGAGCAGTACTTC. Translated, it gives CASSLGTGRFEQYF.

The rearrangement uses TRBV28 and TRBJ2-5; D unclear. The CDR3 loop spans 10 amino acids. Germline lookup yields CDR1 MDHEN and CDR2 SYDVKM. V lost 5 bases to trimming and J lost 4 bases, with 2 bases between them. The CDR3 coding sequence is TGTGCCAGCAGTCTAGAGACCCAGTACTTC. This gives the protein CASSLETQYF.

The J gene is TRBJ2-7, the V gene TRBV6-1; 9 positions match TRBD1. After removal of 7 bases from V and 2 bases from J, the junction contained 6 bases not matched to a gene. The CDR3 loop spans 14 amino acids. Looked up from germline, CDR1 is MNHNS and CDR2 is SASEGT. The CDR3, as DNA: TGTGCCAGCATCAAAAACAGGGGGCCCTACGAGCAGTACTTC. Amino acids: CASIKNRGPYEQYF.

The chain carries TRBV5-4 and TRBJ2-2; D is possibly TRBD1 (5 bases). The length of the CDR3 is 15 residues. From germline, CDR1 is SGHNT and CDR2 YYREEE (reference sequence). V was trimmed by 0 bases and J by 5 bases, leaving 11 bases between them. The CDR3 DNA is TGTGCCAGCAGCTTGGCCCAGTCAGGGACCGGGGAGCTGTTTTTT. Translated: CASSLAQSGTGELFF.

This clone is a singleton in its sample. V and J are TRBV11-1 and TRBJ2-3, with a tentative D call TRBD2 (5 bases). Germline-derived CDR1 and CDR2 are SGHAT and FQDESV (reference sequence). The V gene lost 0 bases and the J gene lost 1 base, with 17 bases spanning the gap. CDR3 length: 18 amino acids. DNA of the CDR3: TGTGCCAGCAGCTTAGCTGGTCCTGGGATCGGGGGCACAGATACGCAGTATTTT. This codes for CASSLAGPGIGGTDTQYF.